This passage covers 2 T cell receptor beta chains from one sample sequenced in a study of a mutant IDH1 vaccine in newly diagnosed glioma. This sample's time point: baseline, week 1 (first vaccination visit). Treatment here: pre-vaccination baseline after standard-of-care therapy. The protocol was immunoSEQ multiplex PCR, while the TCRdb copy is restricted to in-frame clones and leaves out a portion. The sample lists 25,000 to 35,000 clones, 88% occurring once. This specimen was PBMCs, taken from a glioma patient treated with radiotherapy, temozolomide or both. These receptors came from a middle-aged woman with glioma.

The gene calls are TRBV25-1 and TRBJ2-1; tentative D call: TRBD2 (5 bases). The CDR3 has 16 amino acids. Germline V CDR1 and CDR2: MGHDK, SYGVNS. V was shortened by 2 bases and J by 2 bases, with 13 bases between the two germline ends. CDR3 in DNA: TGTGCCAGCAGTGAACAACCGAAGGGAGCCTACAATGAGCAGTTCTTC. As protein: CASSEQPKGAYNEQFF. Filled out from reference TRBV25-1 and TRBJ2-1, the complete variable domain reads EADIYQTPRYLVIGTGKKITLECSQTMGHDKMYWYQQDPGMELHLIHYSYGVNSTEKGDLSSESTVSRIRTEHFPLTLESARPSHTSQYLCASSEQPKGAYNEQFFGPGTRLTVL.

The chain links TRBV28 to TRBJ1-4; D is unclear. The V and J ends lost 6 bases and 2 bases respectively, with 16 bases between them. Germline V gene lookup returns CDR1 MDHEN and CDR2 SYDVKM. The CDR3 runs 16 residues. Here the CDR3 DNA reads TGTGCCAGCAGCCCCCGGGCGTTAGCTACTAATGAAAAACTGTTTTTT. This translates into CASSPRALATNEKLFF.